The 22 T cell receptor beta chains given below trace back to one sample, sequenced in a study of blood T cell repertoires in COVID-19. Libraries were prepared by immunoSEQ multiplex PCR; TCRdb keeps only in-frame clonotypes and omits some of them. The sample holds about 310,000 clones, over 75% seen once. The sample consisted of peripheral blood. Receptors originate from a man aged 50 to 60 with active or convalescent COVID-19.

The CDR3 loop is CASSRTKYNEQFF. CDR3 sequence (DNA): TGTGCCAGCAGCCGTACTAAATACAATGAGCAGTTCTTC. The chain links TRBV13 to TRBJ2-1; D is ambiguous. Germline CDR1 and CDR2: PRHDT and FYEKMQ (reference sequence). The CDR3 contains 13 residues. Trimming pared 5 bases from V and 4 bases from J, leaving 9 bases between.

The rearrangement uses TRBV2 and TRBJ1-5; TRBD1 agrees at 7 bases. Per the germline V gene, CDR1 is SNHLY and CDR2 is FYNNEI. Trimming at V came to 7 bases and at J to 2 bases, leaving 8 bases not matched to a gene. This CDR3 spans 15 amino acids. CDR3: CASKTGDAGNQPQHF. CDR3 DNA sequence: TGTGCCAGCAAAACAGGGGATGCTGGCAATCAGCCCCAGCATTTT.

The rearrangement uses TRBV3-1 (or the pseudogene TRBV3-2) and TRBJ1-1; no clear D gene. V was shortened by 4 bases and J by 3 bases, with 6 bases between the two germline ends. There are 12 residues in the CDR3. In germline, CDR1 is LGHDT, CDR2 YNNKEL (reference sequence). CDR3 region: CASSPRDTEAFF. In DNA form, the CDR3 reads TGTGCCAGCAGCCCGAGGGACACTGAAGCTTTCTTT.

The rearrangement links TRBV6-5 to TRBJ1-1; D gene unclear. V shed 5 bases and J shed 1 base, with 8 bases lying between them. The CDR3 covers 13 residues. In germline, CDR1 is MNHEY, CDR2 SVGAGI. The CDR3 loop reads CASSKQSNTEAFF. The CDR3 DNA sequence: TGTGCCAGCAGTAAACAGTCGAACACTGAAGCTTTCTTT.

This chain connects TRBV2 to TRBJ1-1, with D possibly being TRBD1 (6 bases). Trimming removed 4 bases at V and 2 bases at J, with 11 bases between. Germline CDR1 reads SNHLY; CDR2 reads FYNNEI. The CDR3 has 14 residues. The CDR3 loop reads CASSVGHGNTEAFF. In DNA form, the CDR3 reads TGTGCCAGCAGTGTGGGACACGGAAACACTGAAGCTTTCTTT.

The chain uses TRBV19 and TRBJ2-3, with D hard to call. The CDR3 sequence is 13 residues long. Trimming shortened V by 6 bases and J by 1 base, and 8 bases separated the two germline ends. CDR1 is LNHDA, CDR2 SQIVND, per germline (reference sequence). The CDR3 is CASSLGGTDTQYF. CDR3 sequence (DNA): TGTGCCAGTAGCCTCGGAGGCACAGATACGCAGTATTTT. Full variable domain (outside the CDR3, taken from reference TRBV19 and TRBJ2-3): DGGITQSPKYLFRKEGQNVTLSCEQNLNHDAMYWYRQDPGQGLRLIYYSQIVNDFQKGDIAEGYSVSREKKESFPLTVTSAQKNPTAFYLCASSLGGTDTQYFGPGTRLTVL.

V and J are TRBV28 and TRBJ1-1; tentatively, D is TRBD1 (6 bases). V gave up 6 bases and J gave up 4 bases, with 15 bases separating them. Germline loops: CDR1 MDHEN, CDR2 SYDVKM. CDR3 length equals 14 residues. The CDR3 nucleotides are TGTGCCAGCAGCCGGTTAGGGGGTGGCACTGAAGCTTTCTTT. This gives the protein CASSRLGGGTEAFF.

DNA for the CDR3: TGTGCCAGCAGCCCAGGGACAGGAGCCCTCCTCGGAAACACCATATATTTT. It codes for CASSPGTGALLGNTIYF. The rearrangement uses TRBV9 and TRBJ1-3; 8 nucleotides line up with TRBD1. The V gene's germline CDR1 is SGDLS and CDR2 YYNGEE. J was trimmed by 4 bases and V by 4 bases; bases with no gene match: 13. This CDR3 contains 17 residues.

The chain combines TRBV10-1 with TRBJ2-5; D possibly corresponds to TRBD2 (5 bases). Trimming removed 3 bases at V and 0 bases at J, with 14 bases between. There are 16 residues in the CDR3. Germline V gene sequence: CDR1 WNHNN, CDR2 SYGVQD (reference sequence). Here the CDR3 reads CASSDMDSLYQETQYF. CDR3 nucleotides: TGCGCCAGCAGTGATATGGACTCACTGTACCAAGAGACCCAGTACTTC.

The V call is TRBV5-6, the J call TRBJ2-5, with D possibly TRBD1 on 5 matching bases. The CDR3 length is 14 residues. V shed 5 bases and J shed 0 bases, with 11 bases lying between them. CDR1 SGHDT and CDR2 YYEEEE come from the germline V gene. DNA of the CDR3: TGTGCCAGCAGTAGGGCAGGGCACCAAGAGACCCAGTACTTC. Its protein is CASSRAGHQETQYF.

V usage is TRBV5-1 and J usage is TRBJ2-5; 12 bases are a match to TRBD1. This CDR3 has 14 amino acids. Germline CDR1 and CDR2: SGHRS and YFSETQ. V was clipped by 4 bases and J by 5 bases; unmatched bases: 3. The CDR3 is CASSAGQGAETQYF. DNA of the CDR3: TGCGCCAGCAGCGCGGGACAGGGGGCCGAGACCCAGTACTTC.

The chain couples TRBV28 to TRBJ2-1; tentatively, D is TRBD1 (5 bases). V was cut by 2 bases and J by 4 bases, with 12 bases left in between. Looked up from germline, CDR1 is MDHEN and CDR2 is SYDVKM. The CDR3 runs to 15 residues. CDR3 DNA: TGTGCCAGCAGTTTAGGGGCGGACCTTTACAATGAGCAGTTCTTC. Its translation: CASSLGADLYNEQFF.

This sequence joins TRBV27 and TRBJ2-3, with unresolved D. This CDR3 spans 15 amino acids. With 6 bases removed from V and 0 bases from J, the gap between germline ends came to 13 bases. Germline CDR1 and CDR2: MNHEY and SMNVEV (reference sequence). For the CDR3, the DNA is TGTGCCAGCAGACAGACCCTTACTAGCACAGATACGCAGTATTTT. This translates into CASRQTLTSTDTQYF.

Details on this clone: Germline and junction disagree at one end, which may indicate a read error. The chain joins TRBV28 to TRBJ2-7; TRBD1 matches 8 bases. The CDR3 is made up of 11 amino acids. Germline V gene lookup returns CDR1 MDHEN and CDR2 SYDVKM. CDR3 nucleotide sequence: TGTGCCAGCAACGACAGGGGCTCCCCCTCCTTC. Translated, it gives CASNDRGSPSF.

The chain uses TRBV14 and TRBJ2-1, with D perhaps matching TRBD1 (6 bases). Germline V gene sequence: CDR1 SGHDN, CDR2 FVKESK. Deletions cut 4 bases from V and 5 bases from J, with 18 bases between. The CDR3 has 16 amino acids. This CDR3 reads CASSLPGQLNNNEQFF. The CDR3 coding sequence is TGTGCCAGCAGCCTACCCGGACAGTTGAATAACAATGAGCAGTTCTTC.

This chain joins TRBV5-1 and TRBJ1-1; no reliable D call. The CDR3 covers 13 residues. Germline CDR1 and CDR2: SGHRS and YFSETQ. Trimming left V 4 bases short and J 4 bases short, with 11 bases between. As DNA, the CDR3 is TGCGCCAGCAGCCTTGAACTGCTCACTGAAGCTTTCTTT. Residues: CASSLELLTEAFF.

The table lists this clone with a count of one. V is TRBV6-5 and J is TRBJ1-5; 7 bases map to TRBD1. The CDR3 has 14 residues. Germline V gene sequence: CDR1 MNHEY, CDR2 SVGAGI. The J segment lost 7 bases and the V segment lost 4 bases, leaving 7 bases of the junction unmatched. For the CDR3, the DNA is TGTGCCAGCAGTTCACAGGGGTCAGGACAGCCCCAGCATTTT. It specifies CASSSQGSGQPQHF.

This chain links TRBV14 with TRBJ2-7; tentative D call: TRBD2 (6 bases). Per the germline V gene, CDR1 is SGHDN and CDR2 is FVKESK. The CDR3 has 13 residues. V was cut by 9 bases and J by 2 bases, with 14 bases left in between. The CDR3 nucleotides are TGTGCCAGTGGCGCTAGCGTCCCCTACGAGCAGTACTTC. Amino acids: CASGASVPYEQYF.

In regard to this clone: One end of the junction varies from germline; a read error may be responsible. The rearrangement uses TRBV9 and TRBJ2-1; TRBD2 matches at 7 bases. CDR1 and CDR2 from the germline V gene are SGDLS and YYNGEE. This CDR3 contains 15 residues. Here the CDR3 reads CASSVGGRDYSEQFF. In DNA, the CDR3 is TGTGCCAGCAGCGTAGGGGGTAGGGACTACAGTGAGCAGTTCTTC.

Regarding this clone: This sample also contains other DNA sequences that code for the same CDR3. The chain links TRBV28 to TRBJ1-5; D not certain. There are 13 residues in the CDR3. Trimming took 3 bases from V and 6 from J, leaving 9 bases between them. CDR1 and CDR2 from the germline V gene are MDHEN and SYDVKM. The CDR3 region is CASSLPGGQPQHF. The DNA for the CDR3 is TGTGCCAGCAGTTTGCCGGGTGGTCAGCCCCAGCATTTT.

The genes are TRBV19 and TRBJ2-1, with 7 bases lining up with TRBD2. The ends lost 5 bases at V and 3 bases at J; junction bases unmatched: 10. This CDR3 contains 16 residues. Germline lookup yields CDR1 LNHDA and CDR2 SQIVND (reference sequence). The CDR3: CASSPRAGRSYNEQFF. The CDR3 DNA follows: TGTGCCAGTAGTCCCCGAGCGGGACGAAGCTACAATGAGCAGTTCTTC.

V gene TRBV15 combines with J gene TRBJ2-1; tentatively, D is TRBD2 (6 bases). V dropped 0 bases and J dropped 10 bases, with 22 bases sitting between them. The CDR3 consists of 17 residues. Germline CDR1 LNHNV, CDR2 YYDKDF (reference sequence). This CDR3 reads CATSRDPSGSTAGEQFF. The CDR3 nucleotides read TGTGCCACCAGCAGAGATCCGTCAGGGAGTACGGCGGGGGAGCAGTTCTTC.